This TCR beta chain came from a study of shared clonotypes between healthy human individuals. The assay was immunoSEQ multiplex PCR, and TCRdb's table has in-frame clones only and misses some. The repertoire holds some 800,000 clones, with approximately 92% as singletons. Naivety among CD8 cells was defined by CD45RO negativity and positive CCR7 selection, thereby excluding terminally differentiated effector memory CD45RA+ cells. The V end was cut by 4 bases, the J end by 2 bases, with 9 bases between. CDR1 and CDR2 from the germline V gene are MNHEY and SMNVEV (reference sequence). The CDR3 sequence is 13 residues long.

The chain has TRBV27 and TRBJ2-7; D is unclear. Material: naive CD8+ T cells sorted from blood. The TCR was taken from a man younger than 45 in good health. In DNA form, the CDR3 reads TGTGCCAGCAGTTCTTTTTTGACCTACGAGCAGTACTTC. Translating it yields CASSSFLTYEQYF.